The 6 T cell receptor beta chains below come from one sample, sequenced in a study of blood T cell repertoires in COVID-19. Method: immunoSEQ multiplex PCR; TCRdb's copy keeps in-frame clones and lacks some. The sample shows some 190,000 clones, about 90% of them seen only once. Sequencing input: peripheral blood. These TCRs come from a man younger than 30 with active or convalescent COVID-19.

This chain links TRBV11-2 with TRBJ2-7, with 7 bases matching TRBD2. CDR1 is SGHAT, CDR2 FQNNGV, per germline. V shed 5 bases and J 3 bases; nucleotides not matched to a gene: 10. CDR3 size: 15 residues. The CDR3 sequence is CASSLLSGGSYEQYF. For the CDR3, the DNA is TGTGCCAGCAGCCTCCTTTCGGGCGGGAGCTACGAGCAGTACTTC.

The chain combines TRBV7-9 with TRBJ1-3; no firm D call. The CDR3 sequence is 14 residues long. Per the germline V gene, CDR1 is SEHNR and CDR2 is FQNEAQ (reference sequence). Trimming took off 7 bases at V and 0 bases at J, with 10 bases between the two ends. CDR3 protein: CASNFENSGNTIYF. The CDR3 DNA reads as TGTGCCAGCAACTTCGAGAACTCTGGAAACACCATATATTTT.

The rearrangement joins TRBV3-1 (or the pseudogene TRBV3-2) to TRBJ2-1; TRBD2 matches 13 bases. The germline V gene encodes CDR1 LGHDT and CDR2 YNNKEL (reference sequence). Trimming cost V 1 base and J 6 bases; bases outside gene matches: 12. The CDR3 consists of 19 residues. Here the CDR3 DNA reads TGTGCCAGCAGCCAAGGGTGGGGGACTAGCGGGAAGTCGGTCAATGAGCAGTTCTTC. Protein sequence: CASSQGWGTSGKSVNEQFF.

This clone was seen once. The V gene is TRBV3-1 (or the pseudogene TRBV3-2), the J gene TRBJ1-6; TRBD1 is a possible D gene (5 bases). In germline, CDR1 is LGHDT, CDR2 YNNKEL (reference sequence). With 3 bases removed from V and 8 bases from J, the gap between germline ends came to 8 bases. CDR3 length: 13 amino acids. This chain's CDR3 is CASSQGQYSPLHF. Written as DNA, the CDR3 is TGTGCCAGCAGCCAGGGGCAGTATTCACCCCTCCACTTT.

The V call is TRBV4-1, the J call TRBJ2-7; 8 positions agree with TRBD2. The CDR3 loop spans 14 amino acids. V gave up 0 bases and J gave up 6 bases; unmatched junction bases: 4. Germline V gene sequence: CDR1 MGHRA, CDR2 YSYEKL. The CDR3 loop reads CASSQETSAIEQYF. For the CDR3, the DNA is TGCGCCAGCAGCCAAGAGACTAGCGCTATCGAGCAGTACTTC.

To note about this clone: At one boundary the junction diverges from the germline segment, which might be a read error. J is TRBJ1-1 and V is TRBV6-1; D is unresolved. This CDR3 comprises 12 residues. The V gene's germline CDR1 is MNHNS and CDR2 SASEGT. In nucleotides, the CDR3 is TGTGCCAGCAGCTCACTGAGGGTTCCGCCGGCCTTT. Translated, it gives CASSSLRVPPAF.